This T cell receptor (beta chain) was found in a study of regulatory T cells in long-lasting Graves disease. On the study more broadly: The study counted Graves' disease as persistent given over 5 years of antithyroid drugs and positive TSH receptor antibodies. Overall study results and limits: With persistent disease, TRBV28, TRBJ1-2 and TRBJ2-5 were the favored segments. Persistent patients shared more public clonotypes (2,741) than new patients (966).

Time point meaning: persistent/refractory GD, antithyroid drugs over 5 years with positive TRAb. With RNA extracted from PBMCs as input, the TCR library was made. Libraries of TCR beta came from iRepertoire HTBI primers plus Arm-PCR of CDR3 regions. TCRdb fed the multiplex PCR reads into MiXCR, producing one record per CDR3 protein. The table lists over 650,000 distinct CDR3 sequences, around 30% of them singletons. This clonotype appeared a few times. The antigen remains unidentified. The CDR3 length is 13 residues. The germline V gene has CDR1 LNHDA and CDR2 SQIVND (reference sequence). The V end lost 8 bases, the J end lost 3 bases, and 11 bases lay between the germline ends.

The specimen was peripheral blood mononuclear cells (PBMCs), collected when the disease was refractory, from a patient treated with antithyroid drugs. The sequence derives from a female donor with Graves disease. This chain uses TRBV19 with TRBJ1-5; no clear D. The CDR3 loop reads CASRNRLNQPQHF. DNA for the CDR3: TGTGCCAGTCGAAACAGACTCAATCAGCCCCAGCATTTT.